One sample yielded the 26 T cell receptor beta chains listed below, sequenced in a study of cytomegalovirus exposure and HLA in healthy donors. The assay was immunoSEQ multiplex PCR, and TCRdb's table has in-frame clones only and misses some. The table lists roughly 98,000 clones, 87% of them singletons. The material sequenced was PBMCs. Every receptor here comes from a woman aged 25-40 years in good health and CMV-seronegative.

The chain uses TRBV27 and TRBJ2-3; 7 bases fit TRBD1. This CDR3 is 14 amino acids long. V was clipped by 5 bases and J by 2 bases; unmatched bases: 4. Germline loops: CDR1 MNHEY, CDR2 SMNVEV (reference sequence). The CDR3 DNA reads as TGTGCCAGCAGTCAGGACAGGCCCACAGATACGCAGTATTTT. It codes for CASSQDRPTDTQYF.

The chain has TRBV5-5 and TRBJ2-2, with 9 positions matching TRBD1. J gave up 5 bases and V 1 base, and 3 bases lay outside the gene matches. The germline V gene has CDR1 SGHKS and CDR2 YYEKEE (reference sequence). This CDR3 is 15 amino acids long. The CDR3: CASSLLGQGTGELFF. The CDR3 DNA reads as TGTGCCAGCAGCTTGCTGGGACAGGGTACCGGGGAGCTGTTTTTT.

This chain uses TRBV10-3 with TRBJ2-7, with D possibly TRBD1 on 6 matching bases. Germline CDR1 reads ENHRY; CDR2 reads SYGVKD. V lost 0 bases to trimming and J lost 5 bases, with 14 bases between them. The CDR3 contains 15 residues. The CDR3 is CAISESVPGANEQYF. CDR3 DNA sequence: TGTGCCATCAGTGAGTCGGTCCCAGGGGCGAACGAGCAGTACTTC.

CDR3 sequence reads: CASSPLQDHTEAFF. CDR3 nucleotide sequence: TGTGCCAGCTCACCATTACAGGATCACACTGAAGCTTTCTTT. The chain is built from TRBV18 and TRBJ1-1; a possible D gene is TRBD1 (5 bases). Trimming pared 2 bases from V and 3 bases from J, leaving 10 bases between. The CDR3 consists of 14 residues. Germline CDR1 KGHSH, CDR2 LQKENI. The whole variable domain, remainder taken from reference TRBV18 and TRBJ1-1, is NAGVMQNPRHLVRRRGQEARLRCSPMKGHSHVYWYRQLPEEGLKFMVYLQKENIIDESGMPKERFSAEFPKEGPSILRIQQVVRGDSAAYFCASSPLQDHTEAFFGQGTRLTVV.

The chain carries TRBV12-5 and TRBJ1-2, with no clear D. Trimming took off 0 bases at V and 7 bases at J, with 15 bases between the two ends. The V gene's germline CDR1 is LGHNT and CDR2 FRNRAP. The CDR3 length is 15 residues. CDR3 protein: CASGLVSGLLGGYTF. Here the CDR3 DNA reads TGTGCTAGTGGTTTGGTTTCGGGTCTCCTAGGTGGCTACACCTTC.

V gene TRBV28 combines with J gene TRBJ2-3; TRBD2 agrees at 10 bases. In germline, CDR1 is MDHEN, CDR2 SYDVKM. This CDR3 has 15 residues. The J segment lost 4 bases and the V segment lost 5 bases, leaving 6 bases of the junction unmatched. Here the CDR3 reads CASSQAGGGPDTQYF. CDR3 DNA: TGTGCCAGCAGTCAAGCGGGAGGGGGTCCAGATACGCAGTATTTT.

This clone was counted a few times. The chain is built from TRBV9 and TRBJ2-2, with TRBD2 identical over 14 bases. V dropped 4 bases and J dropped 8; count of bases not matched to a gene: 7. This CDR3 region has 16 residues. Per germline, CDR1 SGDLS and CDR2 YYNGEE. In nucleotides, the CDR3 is TGTGCCAGCAGCCCGACTAGCGGGGGGGCCGGTGGGGAGCTGTTTTTT. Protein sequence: CASSPTSGGAGGELFF.

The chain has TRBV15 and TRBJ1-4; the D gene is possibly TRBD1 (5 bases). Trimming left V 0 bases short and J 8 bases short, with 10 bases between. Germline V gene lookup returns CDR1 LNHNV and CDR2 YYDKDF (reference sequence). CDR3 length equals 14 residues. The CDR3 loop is CATSREGGPEKLFF. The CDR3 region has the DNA TGTGCCACCAGCAGAGAGGGGGGACCGGAAAAACTGTTTTTT.

The CDR3 here is CASSQAPYSSYEQYF. CDR3 coding DNA: TGCGCCAGCAGCCAAGCCCCCTACAGCTCCTACGAGCAGTACTTC. The V call is TRBV4-1, the J call TRBJ2-7; D is ambiguous. The CDR3 extends over 15 amino acids. The V gene lost 1 base and the J gene lost 0 bases, with 10 bases spanning the gap. CDR1 is MGHRA and CDR2 is YSYEKL in the germline V gene.

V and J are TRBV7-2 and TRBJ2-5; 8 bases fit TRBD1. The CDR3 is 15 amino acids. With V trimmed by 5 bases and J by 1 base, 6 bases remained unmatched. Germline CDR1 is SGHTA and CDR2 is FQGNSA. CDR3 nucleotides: TGTGCCAGCAGCCGTATTACAGGGGGCCAAGAGACCCAGTACTTC. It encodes CASSRITGGQETQYF.

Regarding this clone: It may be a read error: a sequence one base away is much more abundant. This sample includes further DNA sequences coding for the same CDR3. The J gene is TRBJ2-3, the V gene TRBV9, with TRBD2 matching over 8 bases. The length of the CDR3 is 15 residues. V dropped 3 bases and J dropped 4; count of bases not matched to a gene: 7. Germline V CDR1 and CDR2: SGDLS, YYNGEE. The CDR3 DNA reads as TGTGCCAGCAGCGGAAGCGGGAGAGGGGCAGATACGCAGTATTTT. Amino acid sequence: CASSGSGRGADTQYF.

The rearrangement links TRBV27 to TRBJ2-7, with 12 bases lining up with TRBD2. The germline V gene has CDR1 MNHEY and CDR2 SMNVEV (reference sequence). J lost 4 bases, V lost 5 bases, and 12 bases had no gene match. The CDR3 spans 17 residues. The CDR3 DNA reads TGTGCCAGCAGTGCTCGACGACTAGCGGGAGACGGGTACGAGCAGTACTTC. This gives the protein CASSARRLAGDGYEQYF.

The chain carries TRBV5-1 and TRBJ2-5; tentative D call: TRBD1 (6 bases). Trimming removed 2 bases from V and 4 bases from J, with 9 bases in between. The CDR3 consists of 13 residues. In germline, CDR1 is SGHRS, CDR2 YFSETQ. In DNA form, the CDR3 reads TGCGCCAGCAGCTTCGGACAGCGAGAGACCCAGTACTTC. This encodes CASSFGQRETQYF.

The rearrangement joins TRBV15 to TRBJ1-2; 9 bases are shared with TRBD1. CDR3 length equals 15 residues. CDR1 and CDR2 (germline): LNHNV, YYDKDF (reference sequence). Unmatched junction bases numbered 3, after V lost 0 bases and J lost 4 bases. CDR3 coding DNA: TGTGCCACCAGCAGAGACGAGACAGGGGGCTATGGCTACACCTTC. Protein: CATSRDETGGYGYTF.

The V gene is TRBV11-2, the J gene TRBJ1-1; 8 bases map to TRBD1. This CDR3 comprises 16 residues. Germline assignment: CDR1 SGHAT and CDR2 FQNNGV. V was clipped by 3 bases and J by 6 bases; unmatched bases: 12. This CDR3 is CASSFLQDRVFAEAFF. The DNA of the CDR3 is TGTGCCAGCAGCTTCCTCCAGGACAGGGTGTTTGCTGAAGCTTTCTTT.

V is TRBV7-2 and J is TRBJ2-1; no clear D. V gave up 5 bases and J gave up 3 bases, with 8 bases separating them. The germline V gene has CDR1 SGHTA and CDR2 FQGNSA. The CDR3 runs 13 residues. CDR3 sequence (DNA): TGTGCCAGCAGCCTCAATAGCTACAATGAGCAGTTCTTC. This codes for CASSLNSYNEQFF.

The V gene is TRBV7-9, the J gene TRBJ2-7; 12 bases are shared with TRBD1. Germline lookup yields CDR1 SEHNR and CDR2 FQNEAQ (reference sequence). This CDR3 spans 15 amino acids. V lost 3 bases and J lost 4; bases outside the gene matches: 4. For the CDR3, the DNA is TGTGCCAGCAGCTTGCCGGGACAGGGGGCGTACGAGCAGTACTTC. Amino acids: CASSLPGQGAYEQYF.

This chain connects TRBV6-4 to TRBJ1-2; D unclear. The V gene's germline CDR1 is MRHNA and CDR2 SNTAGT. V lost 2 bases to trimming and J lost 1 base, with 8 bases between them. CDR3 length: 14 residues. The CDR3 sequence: CASSDRQVNYGYTF. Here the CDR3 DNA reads TGTGCCAGCAGTGACAGGCAGGTTAACTATGGCTACACCTTC.

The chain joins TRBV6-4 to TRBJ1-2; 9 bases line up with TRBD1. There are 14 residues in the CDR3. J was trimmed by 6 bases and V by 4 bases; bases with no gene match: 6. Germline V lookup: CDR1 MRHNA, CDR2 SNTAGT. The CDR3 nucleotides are TGTGCCAGCAGTGTGGGGACAGGGCTCGATGGCTACACCTTC. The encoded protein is CASSVGTGLDGYTF.

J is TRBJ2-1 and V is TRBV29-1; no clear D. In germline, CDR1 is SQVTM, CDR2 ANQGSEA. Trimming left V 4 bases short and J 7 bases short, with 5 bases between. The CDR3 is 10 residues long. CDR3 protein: CSVGGNEQFF. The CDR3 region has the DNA TGCAGCGTTGGAGGTAATGAGCAGTTCTTC.

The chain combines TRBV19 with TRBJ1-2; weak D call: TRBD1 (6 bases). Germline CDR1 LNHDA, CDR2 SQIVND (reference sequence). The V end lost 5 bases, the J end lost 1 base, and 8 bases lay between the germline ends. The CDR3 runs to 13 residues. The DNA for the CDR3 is TGTGCCAGTAGTCCACAGGGTAACTATGGCTACACCTTC. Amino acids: CASSPQGNYGYTF.

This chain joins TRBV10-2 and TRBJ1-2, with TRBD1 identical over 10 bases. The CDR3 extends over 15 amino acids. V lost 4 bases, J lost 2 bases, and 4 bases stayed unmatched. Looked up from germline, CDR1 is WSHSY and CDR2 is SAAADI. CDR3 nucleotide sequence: TGCGCCAGCAGTGTGACAGGGGGCGTCAACTATGGCTACACCTTC. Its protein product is CASSVTGGVNYGYTF.

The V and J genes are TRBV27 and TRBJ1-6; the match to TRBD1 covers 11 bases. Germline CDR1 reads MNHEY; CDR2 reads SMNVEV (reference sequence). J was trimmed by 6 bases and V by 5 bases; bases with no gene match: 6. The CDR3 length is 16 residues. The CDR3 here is CASSGRTGGINSPLHF. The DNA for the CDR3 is TGTGCCAGCAGTGGACGGACAGGGGGCATTAATTCACCCCTCCACTTT.

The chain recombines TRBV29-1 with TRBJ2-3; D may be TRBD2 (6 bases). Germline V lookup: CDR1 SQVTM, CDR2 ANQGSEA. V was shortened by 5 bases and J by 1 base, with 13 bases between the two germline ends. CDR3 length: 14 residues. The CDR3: CSVLSREGTDTQYF. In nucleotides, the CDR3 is TGCAGCGTTCTCTCCAGGGAGGGCACAGATACGCAGTATTTT.

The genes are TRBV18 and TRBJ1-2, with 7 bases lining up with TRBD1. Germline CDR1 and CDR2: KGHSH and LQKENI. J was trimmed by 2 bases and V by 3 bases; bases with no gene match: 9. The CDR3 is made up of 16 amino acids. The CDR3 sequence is CASSPRSTGSNYGYTF. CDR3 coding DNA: TGTGCCAGCTCACCCCGTTCGACAGGGTCAAACTATGGCTACACCTTC.

CDR3 DNA sequence: TGCAGCGTTCAAACAGGGGGCGCTTCAGATACGCAGTATTTT. As protein: CSVQTGGASDTQYF. The chain combines TRBV29-1 with TRBJ2-3, with 9 bases fitting TRBD1. From germline, CDR1 is SQVTM and CDR2 ANQGSEA. There are 14 residues in the CDR3. The trim removed 5 bases at V and 4 bases at J, leaving 7 bases unmatched.